Each of the 12 T cell receptor beta chains below was sequenced from the same sample in a study of OX40 agonist ivuxolimab in advanced cancers. TCRdb's table, derived via immunoSEQ multiplex PCR, lists solely in-frame clones and lacks some. Of 55,000 to 75,000 clones listed, over 65% are singletons. Sequenced material: CD4+ or CD8+ T cells sorted from blood, taken in a trial of the OX40 agonist ivuxolimab. These receptors came from an adult with an advanced solid tumor such as melanoma, head and neck, liver or kidney cancer.

The rearrangement uses TRBV9 and TRBJ2-2; D gene uncertain. V was pared by 4 bases and J by 2 bases, with 3 bases between. The CDR3 spans 12 residues. Germline CDR1 and CDR2: SGDLS and YYNGEE. The CDR3 reads CASSLNTGELFF. The CDR3 coding sequence is TGTGCCAGCAGCCTCAACACCGGGGAGCTGTTTTTT. The whole variable domain, remainder taken from reference TRBV9 and TRBJ2-2, is DSGVTQTPKHLITATGQRVTLRCSPRSGDLSVYWYQQSLDQGLQFLIQYYNGEERAKGNILERFSAQQFPDLHSELNLSSLELGDSALYFCASSLNTGELFFGEGSRLTVL.

This chain connects TRBV7-8 to TRBJ2-7, with TRBD1 matching 8 bases. There are 15 residues in the CDR3. The V segment lost 2 bases and the J segment 1 base; nucleotides outside the gene matches: 4. Looked up from germline, CDR1 is SGHVS and CDR2 is FQNEAQ. The CDR3 sequence: CASSLQGAWSYEQYF. In nucleotides, the CDR3 is TGTGCCAGCAGCTTACAGGGGGCATGGTCCTACGAGCAGTACTTC.

The rearrangement joins TRBV12-5 to TRBJ2-2; TRBD2 might be the D (5 bases). Germline assignment: CDR1 LGHNT and CDR2 FRNRAP. V was shortened by 0 bases and J by 4 bases, with 9 bases between the two germline ends. The CDR3 has 15 amino acids. CDR3 region: CASGLVLAGTGELFF. CDR3 nucleotides: TGTGCTAGTGGTTTGGTACTGGCGGGCACCGGGGAGCTGTTTTTT.

The gene calls are TRBV4-3 and TRBJ2-1; perhaps TRBD2 as D (5 bases). CDR1 and CDR2 from the germline V gene are LGHNA and YSLEER. V lost 0 bases, J lost 2 bases, and 8 bases lay in between. This CDR3 spans 15 amino acids. The DNA of the CDR3 is TGCGCCAGCAGCCAAGAGGGAGCGGCCTACAATGAGCAGTTCTTC. Protein: CASSQEGAAYNEQFF.

V and J are TRBV28 and TRBJ2-4; 7 bases line up with TRBD1. V was pared by 5 bases and J by 6 bases, with 4 bases of the junction left unmatched. The CDR3 spans 13 residues. Germline CDR1 MDHEN, CDR2 SYDVKM. The CDR3 DNA follows: TGTGCCAGCAGTGGGGACAGTCTAAACATTCAGTACTTC. This sequence encodes CASSGDSLNIQYF.

This clone occurred a few times. The chain is built from TRBV4-1 and TRBJ2-7; 12 bases map to TRBD1. V lost 0 bases to trimming and J lost 0 bases; unmatched junction nucleotides: 6. The CDR3 runs to 18 residues. Germline CDR1 is MGHRA and CDR2 is YSYEKL. The CDR3 DNA sequence: TGCGCCAGCAGCCAAGATCGGGACAGGGGGCTGAGCTCCTACGAGCAGTACTTC. The encoded protein is CASSQDRDRGLSSYEQYF.

This rearrangement joins TRBV23-1 to TRBJ2-2; maybe TRBD2 (5 bases). TRBV23-1 is treated as an ORF (open reading frame) with a function not yet certain. The CDR3 spans 16 residues. Trimming left V 0 bases short and J 3 bases short, with 11 bases between. CDR3 amino acids: CASSQSRKGDTGELFF. CDR3 bases: TGCGCCAGCAGTCAATCGAGGAAGGGAGACACCGGGGAGCTGTTTTTT.

In this sample, this clone turned up a few times. V and J are TRBV7-6 and TRBJ2-5, with TRBD1 matching over 8 bases. The germline CDR1 and CDR2 sequences are SGHVS and FNYEAQ. The V and J ends lost 5 bases and 5 bases, in that order; junction bases with no gene match: 7. The CDR3 covers 14 residues. CDR3: CASSHWTGLETQYF. In DNA form, the CDR3 reads TGTGCCAGCAGCCATTGGACAGGGTTGGAGACCCAGTACTTC.

The CDR3 sequence: CASSLMGTEDTQYF. CDR3 bases: TGTGCCAGCAGCCTAATGGGGACAGAGGATACGCAGTATTTT. The gene calls are TRBV7-2 and TRBJ2-3, with 7 bases that match TRBD1. Germline-derived CDR1 and CDR2 are SGHTA and FQGNSA. The CDR3 contains 14 residues. Unmatched junction bases numbered 8, after V lost 5 bases and J lost 6 bases.

This rearrangement joins TRBV5-1 to TRBJ2-1, with D unclear. V lost 4 bases and J 6 bases, leaving 5 bases between the germline ends. Germline loops: CDR1 SGHRS, CDR2 YFSETQ. This CDR3 comprises 11 residues. The CDR3 sequence is CASSIGNEQFF. The DNA of the CDR3 is TGCGCCAGCAGCATAGGCAATGAGCAGTTCTTC.

The chain combines TRBV19 with TRBJ2-1; 7 bases are shared with TRBD1. Germline lookup yields CDR1 LNHDA and CDR2 SQIVND (reference sequence). V shed 6 bases, J shed 4 bases, and the junction held 12 bases outside the gene matches. The CDR3 extends over 16 amino acids. Here the CDR3 DNA reads TGTGCCAGTAGCCCCACAGACAGGGCGAAATACAATGAGCAGTTCTTC. Translation: CASSPTDRAKYNEQFF.

This clone appeared many times. V gene TRBV7-2 combines with J gene TRBJ2-7; 7 bases align to TRBD1. Germline V CDR1 and CDR2: SGHTA, FQGNSA. The CDR3 runs to 19 residues. The V segment lost 5 bases and the J segment 3 bases; nucleotides outside the gene matches: 22. This chain's CDR3 is CASSVSDRDRGRVDYEQYF. The CDR3 DNA follows: TGTGCCAGCAGCGTAAGTGACAGGGACCGAGGACGCGTAGACTACGAGCAGTACTTC.